This TCR beta chain was retrieved from a study of cytomegalovirus exposure and HLA in healthy donors. Study-level points and caveats: The authors excluded some V segments, including TRBV6-2 and TRBV6-3, as indistinguishable.

In this sample, this clone turned up a few times. The target antigen is unknown. There are 15 residues in the CDR3. The V and J ends lost 0 bases and 6 bases respectively, with 16 bases between them. The germline CDR1 and CDR2 sequences are SGHNT and YYREEE (reference sequence). In the PCR, 60 Vbeta and 13 Jbeta primers were used. Clones were read by immunoSEQ multiplex PCR, and TCRdb kept only the in-frame ones, dropping some. The sample includes some 210,000 clones, around four fifths of them seen just once. The material sequenced was PBMCs. The chain carries TRBV5-4 and TRBJ2-7; D possibly corresponds to TRBD2 (5 bases). This clonotype originated in a male donor in good health and CMV-seronegative. The CDR3 is CASSLDAGGPLEQYF. The CDR3 DNA reads TGTGCCAGCAGCTTGGATGCAGGAGGCCCACTCGAGCAGTACTTC.